This TCR beta chain derives from a study of CD8+ T cells in alopecia areata. In each case, RNA was isolated and then reverse transcribed into cDNA as the sequencing template. Sequencing used immunoSEQ multiplex PCR; TCRdb keeps in-frame clones, though not all of them. Seen here are thousands of clones, about 76% observed once, and the top ten hold 6.5% to 8.5%. This clonotype was sampled from a human donor in good health. The specimen sequenced was skin.

CDR3 bases: TGCGCCAGCAGCCAATGGGGGGCCAGACGTTATAATTCACCCCTCCACTTT. It codes for CASSQWGARRYNSPLHF. The J gene is TRBJ1-6, the V gene TRBV4-1; D is perhaps TRBD1 (6 bases). Germline V gene lookup returns CDR1 MGHRA and CDR2 YSYEKL. V was shortened by 2 bases and J by 4 bases, with 15 bases between the two germline ends. The CDR3 has 17 amino acids.